Here is one T cell receptor beta chain with its context. Authors' data handling: Counts of nucleated cells, estimated from reference gene primer amplification, were obtained. The data were produced by immunoSEQ multiplex PCR, yet TCRdb's version contains in-frame clones alone and is incomplete. V, J and clone size were drawn from that table, and D and trimming were deduced from the DNA. The sample shows fewer than 110,000 clones, approximately 80% of them seen only once. The V end was cut by 6 bases, the J end by 7 bases, with 21 bases between. Germline V CDR1 and CDR2: MDHEN, SYDVKM. The CDR3 runs to 15 residues. The sample belongs to a study of blood T cell repertoires in COVID-19. Whole-study context: T cells, B-cell-depleted T cells, or PBMCs provided the cDNA or gDNA that served as material.

The sequenced sample was peripheral blood. The rearrangement joins TRBV28 to TRBJ1-2, with D tentatively TRBD1 (6 bases). The source of this sequence is a man aged 70 or older with acute or convalescent COVID-19. CDR3 sequence (DNA): TGTGCCAGCAGCCCACCGCAGGGGTTTAGTTTTGGCTACACCTTC. It codes for CASSPPQGFSFGYTF.